These 30 T cell receptor beta chains came from one sample sequenced in a study of CD8 T cells in ankylosing spondylitis. Each CDR3 protein is one row after TCRdb ran MiXCR on the 5' RACE reads. The data hold 230,000 or so distinct CDR3 sequences, with about 18% observed a single time. Sequenced input: blood, either unsorted or a sorted T cell fraction (not recorded which). These receptors originate from a male donor with ankylosing spondylitis or in good health (not recorded which).

Only a few counts were recorded for this clonotype. V gene TRBV9 combines with J gene TRBJ1-1; D unresolved. This CDR3 comprises 16 residues. Trimming took off 0 bases at V and 1 base at J, with 13 bases between the two ends. Per the germline V gene, CDR1 is SGDLS and CDR2 is YYNGEE. CDR3 in DNA: TGTGCCAGCAGCGTAGGAACAGCTATGACGAACACTGAAGCTTTCTTT. It yields the protein CASSVGTAMTNTEAFF.

This clonotype was counted at least ten times. The chain uses TRBV10-3 and TRBJ2-5; 8 positions agree with TRBD1. Trimming at V came to 6 bases and at J to 3 bases, leaving 15 bases not matched to a gene. Germline loops: CDR1 ENHRY, CDR2 SYGVKD. The CDR3 is 17 amino acids. CDR3: CAIRGVEPGQAKETQYF. In DNA form, the CDR3 reads TGTGCCATCAGGGGAGTTGAACCGGGACAGGCCAAAGAGACCCAGTACTTC.

The table lists this clonotype with many counts. The chain recombines TRBV7-6 with TRBJ2-5, with 8 positions matching TRBD1. The J segment lost 5 bases and the V segment lost 8 bases, leaving 22 bases of the junction unmatched. Germline CDR1 reads SGHVS; CDR2 reads FNYEAQ. This CDR3 is built from 18 residues. In nucleotides, the CDR3 is TGTGCCAGCGGGGGGAGCGTGACAGGGGCAAATTTGTGGGAGACCCAGTACTTC. Encoded protein: CASGGSVTGANLWETQYF.

The chain links TRBV24-1 to TRBJ1-5, with unresolved D. Deletions cut 12 bases from V and 2 bases from J, with 13 bases between. CDR3 length: 13 residues. The germline gives CDR1 KGHDR, CDR2 SFDVKD. CDR3 nucleotides: TGTGCCCCTTTTGGACGGGGCAATCAGCCCCAGCATTTT. Its translation is CAPFGRGNQPQHF.

This clonotype was seen only a few times. The rearrangement joins TRBV10-1 to TRBJ2-1; D uncertain. In germline, CDR1 is WNHNN, CDR2 SYGVQD (reference sequence). V was trimmed by 10 bases and J by 7 bases, leaving 14 bases between them. The CDR3 covers 12 residues. CDR3 sequence reads: CATQGLGNEQFF. CDR3 DNA sequence: TGCGCCACCCAAGGTTTGGGGAATGAGCAGTTCTTC.

This clonotype was counted between two and nine times. This chain joins TRBV10-3 and TRBJ2-5; 13 bases are a match to TRBD2. The germline V gene has CDR1 ENHRY and CDR2 SYGVKD. The CDR3 contains 15 residues. Trimming cost V 6 bases and J 2 bases; bases outside gene matches: 3. The CDR3 DNA reads TGTGCCATCAGCACGGGACTAGCGGGACAAGAGACCCAGTACTTC. Protein product: CAISTGLAGQETQYF.

About this clonotype: Given a much more abundant clone one base away, this may be a read error. Without the conserved terminal phenylalanine or tryptophan, this CDR3 likely stems from a read error. The chain is built from TRBV29-1 and TRBJ2-2; D possibly matches TRBD1 or TRBD2 (5 bases each). Germline CDR1 is SQVTM and CDR2 is ANQGSEA. V lost 0 bases, J lost 5 bases, and 16 bases lay in between. There are 16 residues in the CDR3. Written as DNA, the CDR3 is TGCAGCGTTGAAGATTTTGGGGAAGAGGGGACCGGGGAGCTGTTTCTT. Translation gives CSVEDFGEEGTGELFL.

V gene TRBV12-3 or TRBV12-4 combines with J gene TRBJ2-7; perhaps TRBD1 as D (6 bases). The CDR3 is made up of 13 amino acids. V shed 8 bases and J shed 2 bases, with 13 bases lying between them. The CDR3 nucleotides are TGTGCCAGCGCGACAGGTGTAACCTACGAGCAGTACTTC. Residues: CASATGVTYEQYF.

The chain joins TRBV25-1 to TRBJ2-3; 11 bases match TRBD2. After removal of 5 bases from V and 5 bases from J, the junction contained 6 bases not matched to a gene. The CDR3 is 15 residues long. Germline assignment: CDR1 MGHDK and CDR2 SYGVNS. The CDR3 is CASSLAGGKGDTQYF. As DNA, the CDR3 is TGTGCCAGCAGTCTAGCGGGAGGCAAAGGAGATACGCAGTATTTT.

This clonotype was detected a few times. This chain connects TRBV19 to TRBJ2-2; D not resolved. The V gene lost 3 bases and the J gene lost 6 bases, with 8 bases spanning the gap. There are 13 residues in the CDR3. In germline, CDR1 is LNHDA, CDR2 SQIVND (reference sequence). DNA of the CDR3: TGTGCCAGTAGTATGGTCGGTCCCGGGGAGCTGTTTTTT. Protein: CASSMVGPGELFF. Full variable domain (outside the CDR3, taken from reference TRBV19 and TRBJ2-2): DGGITQSPKYLFRKEGQNVTLSCEQNLNHDAMYWYRQDPGQGLRLIYYSQIVNDFQKGDIAEGYSVSREKKESFPLTVTSAQKNPTAFYLCASSMVGPGELFFGEGSRLTVL.

The chain carries TRBV19 and TRBJ2-7; 7 positions match TRBD2. Trimming at V came to 3 bases and at J to 7 bases, leaving 6 bases not matched to a gene. The CDR3 spans 13 residues. Germline CDR1 LNHDA, CDR2 SQIVND (reference sequence). This CDR3 reads CASSIGLAEEQYF. The CDR3 DNA is TGTGCCAGTAGTATCGGTCTAGCGGAGGAGCAGTACTTC.

There are a few counts of this clonotype. The chain carries TRBV4-1 and TRBJ2-7; D gene unclear. Per the germline V gene, CDR1 is MGHRA and CDR2 is YSYEKL. This CDR3 is 14 amino acids long. V dropped 1 base and J dropped 6 bases, with 13 bases sitting between them. CDR3 in DNA: TGCGCCAGCAGCCAAGGAAAGGGTTGGGGCGAGCAGTACTTC. Translation gives CASSQGKGWGEQYF.

This chain joins TRBV6-5 and TRBJ2-2, with D uncertain. Between the trimmed V and J ends, which lost 3 bases and 6 bases, there was a span of 8 bases. The CDR3 consists of 13 residues. Germline assignment: CDR1 MNHEY and CDR2 SVGAGI. Written as DNA, the CDR3 is TGTGCCAGCAGTTATACCGGCCCCGGGGAGCTGTTTTTT. Protein: CASSYTGPGELFF.

The table lists this clonotype with a few counts. The DNA for the CDR3 is TGCGCCAGCAGCTTGGGACAGGGATTAGTCTTGGCTGAAGCTTTCTTT. It encodes CASSLGQGLVLAEAFF. V and J are TRBV5-1 and TRBJ1-1; 7 bases map to TRBD1. The CDR3 has 16 amino acids. Germline V gene data show CDR1 as SGHRS and CDR2 as YFSETQ. Trimming cost V 0 bases and J 6 bases; bases outside gene matches: 11.

This clonotype has only a few counts. Here the CDR3 DNA reads TGTGCCAGCAGCATGCGCCGAACAGGATACAATGAGCAGTTCTTC. Its translation is CASSMRRTGYNEQFF. This sequence joins TRBV11-2 and TRBJ2-1, with D possibly matching TRBD1 (5 bases). With 5 bases removed from V and 4 bases from J, the gap between germline ends came to 15 bases. This CDR3 has 15 amino acids. Per germline, CDR1 SGHAT and CDR2 FQNNGV.

V is TRBV24-1 and J is TRBJ2-1; D is perhaps TRBD1 or TRBD2 (5 bases each). Trimming left V 5 bases short and J 6 bases short, with 25 bases between. Per germline, CDR1 KGHDR and CDR2 SFDVKD. The CDR3 covers 18 residues. The CDR3 protein is CATSGVGAGQGSGNEQFF. The CDR3 bases are TGTGCCACCAGTGGGGTAGGGGCAGGTCAGGGAAGCGGCAATGAGCAGTTCTTC.

The rearrangement links TRBV9 to TRBJ2-3, with 11 bases aligning to TRBD2. This CDR3 is 17 amino acids long. Looked up from germline, CDR1 is SGDLS and CDR2 is YYNGEE. Germline trimming cut 4 bases from V and 2 bases from J; bases unmatched to any gene: 9. The CDR3 spells CASSLGLAVFPTDTQYF. The CDR3 nucleotides are TGTGCCAGCAGCTTGGGACTAGCGGTGTTTCCCACAGATACGCAGTATTTT.

This clonotype was counted at least ten times. The chain links TRBV6-1 to TRBJ2-1, with unresolved D. Trimming cost V 5 bases and J 6 bases, with 17 bases left between them. The CDR3 runs to 15 residues. CDR1 MNHNS and CDR2 SASEGT come from the germline V gene. The CDR3 DNA reads TGTGCCAGCAGTCCCAGCGAGTCAAACTTCAATGAGCAGTTCTTC. Its protein is CASSPSESNFNEQFF.

This clonotype has more than one count but fewer than ten. Its ends do not fully match the called genes, so a read error is possible. The CDR3 DNA sequence: TGTGCTAGCAGCCCTCAACTCGTGGACGGCGCACAAGAGACCCAGTACTTC. Its protein product is CASSPQLVDGAQETQYF. The rearrangement joins TRBV7-7 to TRBJ2-5, with D unresolved. From germline, CDR1 is SSHAT and CDR2 FNYEAQ (reference sequence). This CDR3 has 17 amino acids.

This sequence joins TRBV20-1 and TRBJ2-1; 9 nucleotides agree with TRBD2. Germline V gives CDR1 DFQATT, CDR2 SNEGSKA (reference sequence). The CDR3 contains 14 residues. J lost 7 bases, V lost 7 bases, and 11 bases had no gene match. CDR3 nucleotide sequence: TGCAGTGTTGTAATAGCGGGAGAAAGGAATGAGCAGTTCTTC. Protein sequence: CSVVIAGERNEQFF.

This clonotype was seen a few times. The chain is built from TRBV7-9 and TRBJ2-7; D is uncertain. Trimming removed 1 base from V and 4 bases from J, with 8 bases in between. CDR1 is SEHNR, CDR2 FQNEAQ, per germline (reference sequence). This CDR3 region has 13 residues. The CDR3 loop reads CASSLEVRYEQYF. The CDR3 nucleotides read TGTGCCAGCAGCTTAGAGGTCCGGTACGAGCAGTACTTC. The full variable domain, its missing parts supplied by reference TRBV7-9 and TRBJ2-7, is DTGVSQNPRHKITKRGQNVTFRCDPISEHNRLYWYRQTLGQGPEFLTYFQNEAQLEKSRLLSDRFSAERPKGSFSTLEIQRTEQGDSAMYLCASSLEVRYEQYFGPGTRLTVT.

The chain couples TRBV20-1 to TRBJ1-1; tentative D call: TRBD1 (6 bases). Trimming removed 1 base at V and 1 base at J, with 13 bases between. The CDR3 totals 15 residues. Germline values: CDR1 DFQATT, CDR2 SNEGSKA (reference sequence). CDR3: CSARAGTWTNTEAFF. The DNA for the CDR3 is TGCAGTGCTAGAGCCGGGACATGGACGAACACTGAAGCTTTCTTT.

In this sample, this clonotype turned up many times. The junction departs from germline at one end; a sequencing error may be responsible. The chain combines TRBV5-6 with TRBJ2-1; D could derive from TRBD1 or TRBD2 (6 bases each). CDR1 and CDR2 from the germline V gene are SGHDT and YYEEEE. The CDR3 has 13 amino acids. CDR3 in DNA: TGTGCTAGCAGCTTAGGGGGGCCAAATGAGCAGTTCTTC. This sequence encodes CASSLGGPNEQFF. The full variable domain, rest sourced from reference TRBV5-6 and TRBJ2-1, is DAGVTQSPTHLIKTRGQQVTLRCSPKSGHDTVSWYQQALGQGPQFIFQYYEEEERQRGNFPDRFSGHQFPNYSSELNVNALLLGDSALYLCASSLGGPNEQFFGPGTRLTVL.

This chain joins TRBV5-6 and TRBJ2-1; TRBD2 is a possible D gene (7 bases). V lost 0 bases to trimming and J lost 3 bases, with 16 bases between them. Germline V gene lookup returns CDR1 SGHDT and CDR2 YYEEEE. This CDR3 region has 17 residues. In DNA, the CDR3 is TGTGCCAGCAGCTTGGCCACCCAGGGAGGGGGCTACAATGAGCAGTTCTTC. This gives the protein CASSLATQGGGYNEQFF.

The chain employs TRBV11-2 and TRBJ2-3; 7 bases are a match to TRBD1. The CDR3 length is 15 residues. The V and J ends lost 3 bases and 1 base, in that order; junction bases with no gene match: 4. Germline V gene data show CDR1 as SGHAT and CDR2 as FQNNGV. The CDR3: CASSFLTGRTDTQYF. Here the CDR3 DNA reads TGTGCCAGCAGCTTTTTGACAGGGCGCACAGATACGCAGTATTTT.

In this sample, this clonotype turned up many times. V usage is TRBV3-1 and J usage is TRBJ2-3, with D possibly being TRBD1 (6 bases). CDR1 and CDR2 from the germline V gene are LGHDT and YNNKEL (reference sequence). The V and J ends lost 2 bases and 2 bases respectively, with 20 bases between them. The CDR3 extends over 18 amino acids. The CDR3 DNA is TGTGCCAGCAGCCAACGACACCCGCTTGAGGGGGACACAGATACGCAGTATTTT. Protein product: CASSQRHPLEGDTDTQYF.

The chain combines TRBV7-2 with TRBJ2-3; 12 positions match TRBD1. Germline CDR1 reads SGHTA; CDR2 reads FQGNSA. The V and J ends lost 5 bases and 2 bases, in that order; junction bases with no gene match: 8. This CDR3 has 17 amino acids. The CDR3 here is CASSPNPGQGATDTQYF. CDR3 sequence (DNA): TGTGCCAGCAGCCCCAACCCGGGACAGGGGGCCACAGATACGCAGTATTTT.

The chain combines TRBV6-2 or TRBV6-3 with TRBJ2-3; D possibly corresponds to TRBD2 (5 bases). CDR3 length: 18 residues. CDR1 MNHEY and CDR2 SVGEGT come from the germline V gene. Trimming pared 0 bases from V and 4 bases from J, leaving 20 bases between. The CDR3 is CASSYSRWASGGSDTQYF. CDR3 bases: TGTGCCAGCAGTTACTCGAGATGGGCCAGCGGAGGTTCAGATACGCAGTATTTT.

The table lists this clonotype with a few counts. The chain combines TRBV7-8 with TRBJ2-7, with D tentatively TRBD1 (5 bases). Germline values: CDR1 SGHVS, CDR2 FQNEAQ. The CDR3 consists of 13 residues. Trimming cost V 5 bases and J 2 bases, with 10 bases left between them. The DNA for the CDR3 is TGTGCCAGCAGCACGACAGAGACCTACGAGCAGTACTTC. Residues: CASSTTETYEQYF.

This chain connects TRBV12-3 or TRBV12-4 to TRBJ2-3; 7 bases are shared with TRBD2. V gave up 6 bases and J gave up 4 bases; unmatched junction bases: 7. The CDR3 runs 14 residues. The CDR3 coding sequence is TGTGCCAGCAGCCGGACTAGATTATCAGATACGCAGTATTTT. Translation gives CASSRTRLSDTQYF.